This entry is about one TCR beta chain. The antigen is not known. Germline V lookup: CDR1 DFQATT, CDR2 SNEGSKA (reference sequence). This CDR3 is 12 amino acids long. The V end was cut by 5 bases, the J end by 7 bases, with 12 bases between. This record belongs to a study of regulatory T cells in long-lasting Graves disease. General observations from the study: Persistent disease was characterized by preferential usage of TRBV28, TRBJ1-2 and TRBJ2-5.

As for time point: newly diagnosed GD, antithyroid drugs for less than 3 months. Preparation of the TCR library used RNA extracted from PBMCs. The authors diagnosed Graves' disease using American Thyroid Association guidelines. Building of the TCR beta libraries involved iRepertoire HTBI primers and Arm-PCR of CDR3 regions. Original processing notes: Analysis of the samples identified over 60 TRBV and 14 TRBJ segments. TCRdb re-called the multiplex PCR reads through MiXCR, storing one row per CDR3 protein. TCRdb's processing, not the authors', yielded these V and J calls. The sample consists of under 300,000 distinct CDR3 sequences, around 21% of them appearing once.

The V gene is TRBV20-1, the J gene TRBJ1-3, with a possible D match to TRBD1 (6 bases). The sample here was peripheral blood mononuclear cells (PBMCs), taken at new diagnosis, from a patient treated with antithyroid drugs. The sequence was obtained from a female donor with Graves disease. CDR3 amino acids: CSAGGTPNTIYF. As DNA, the CDR3 is TGCAGTGCTGGAGGGACACCCAACACCATATATTTT.